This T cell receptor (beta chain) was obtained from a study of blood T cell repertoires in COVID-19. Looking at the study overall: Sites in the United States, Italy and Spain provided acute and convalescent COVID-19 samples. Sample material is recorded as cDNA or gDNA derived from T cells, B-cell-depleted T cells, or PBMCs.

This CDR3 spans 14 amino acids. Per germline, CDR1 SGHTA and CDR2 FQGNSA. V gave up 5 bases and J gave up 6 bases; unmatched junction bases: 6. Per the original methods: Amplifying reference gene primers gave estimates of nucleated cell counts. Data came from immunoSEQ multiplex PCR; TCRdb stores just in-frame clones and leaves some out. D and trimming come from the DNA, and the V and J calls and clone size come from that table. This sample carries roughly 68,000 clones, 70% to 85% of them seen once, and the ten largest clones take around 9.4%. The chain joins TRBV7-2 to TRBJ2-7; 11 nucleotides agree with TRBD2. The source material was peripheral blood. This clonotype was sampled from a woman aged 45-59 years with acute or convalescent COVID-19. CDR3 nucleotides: TGTGCCAGCAGCCGGACTAGCGGGTCTCTCGAGCAGTACTTC. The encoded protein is CASSRTSGSLEQYF.